This entry lists 9 T cell receptor beta chains sequenced from one sample in a study of T cell repertoires in cytomegalovirus infection. TCRdb passed the reads through MiXCR, listing each CDR3 protein once. Of over 150,000 distinct CDR3 sequences listed, 17% are singletons. The sample consisted of CD8+ T cells from PBMCs. The receptors here all came from a human donor in good health (CMV status not recorded). Some clones in this sample may be carry-over from other donors' samples.

The table lists this clonotype with a few counts. The rearrangement uses TRBV13 and TRBJ2-3; unclear D gene. Trimming removed 5 bases at V and 3 bases at J, with 15 bases between. The CDR3 covers 15 residues. Germline assignment: CDR1 PRHDT and CDR2 FYEKMQ (reference sequence). Here the CDR3 DNA reads TGTGCCAGCAGCCCTAGAAGGGATGGGACAGATACGCAGTATTTT. It yields the protein CASSPRRDGTDTQYF.

This CDR3 reads CASSLVLGYEQYF. The CDR3 nucleotides are TGTGCCAGCAGCTTAGTCTTGGGCTACGAGCAGTACTTC. The chain employs TRBV7-8 and TRBJ2-7, with D hard to call. This CDR3 region has 13 residues. Deletions cut 1 base from V and 3 bases from J, with 7 bases between. The V gene's germline CDR1 is SGHVS and CDR2 FQNEAQ.

The chain couples TRBV6-8 to TRBJ2-7; D ambiguous. The length of the CDR3 is 16 residues. The germline V and J ends were trimmed by 0 bases and 0 bases, with 12 bases remaining between them. Germline V CDR1 and CDR2: MNHGY, SAAAGT. CDR3 nucleotide sequence: TGTGCCAGCAGTTACTCGTCCGGAGCCAACTCCTACGAGCAGTACTTC. This codes for CASSYSSGANSYEQYF.

This clonotype has ten or more counts. The V and J genes are TRBV7-2 and TRBJ2-2, with TRBD2 matching over 10 bases. The CDR3 totals 18 residues. V dropped 1 base and J dropped 0; count of bases not matched to a gene: 5. Germline CDR1 reads SGHTA; CDR2 reads FQGNSA. As DNA, the CDR3 is TGTGCCAGCAGCTTAGGGCTAGCGGGGGACCCGAACACCGGGGAGCTGTTTTTT. It yields the protein CASSLGLAGDPNTGELFF.

The V gene is TRBV9, the J gene TRBJ2-1, with D tentatively TRBD2 (6 bases). This CDR3 has 12 residues. Germline loops: CDR1 SGDLS, CDR2 YYNGEE. Trimming took 0 bases from V and 9 from J, leaving 7 bases between them. CDR3 in DNA: TGTGCCAGCAGCGTAGCGGGGGTTGAGCAGTTCTTC. Translating gives CASSVAGVEQFF. Complete variable domain (other parts from reference TRBV9 and TRBJ2-1): DSGVTQTPKHLITATGQRVTLRCSPRSGDLSVYWYQQSLDQGLQFLIQYYNGEERAKGNILERFSAQQFPDLHSELNLSSLELGDSALYFCASSVAGVEQFFGPGTRLTVL.

This clonotype was recorded at least ten times. V gene TRBV7-2 combines with J gene TRBJ2-7; D is uncertain. The V gene's germline CDR1 is SGHTA and CDR2 FQGNSA. The CDR3 covers 13 residues. V was pared by 3 bases and J by 3 bases, with 9 bases between. CDR3 amino acids: CASSFPGNYEQYF. CDR3 bases: TGTGCCAGCAGCTTCCCCGGTAACTACGAGCAGTACTTC. The whole variable domain, remainder taken from reference TRBV7-2 and TRBJ2-7, is GAGVSQSPSNKVTEKGKDVELRCDPISGHTALYWYRQSLGQGLEFLIYFQGNSAPDKSGLPSDRFSAERTGGSVSTLTIQRTQQEDSAVYLCASSFPGNYEQYFGPGTRLTVT.

The chain uses TRBV29-1 and TRBJ2-1; D call uncertain. V gave up 2 bases and J gave up 3 bases, with 17 bases separating them. The CDR3 runs to 16 residues. Germline-derived CDR1 and CDR2 are SQVTM and ANQGSEA. CDR3 region: CSVESQARKSYNEQFF. The CDR3 DNA sequence: TGCAGCGTTGAATCGCAGGCCAGGAAGAGCTACAATGAGCAGTTCTTC.

Only a few counts were recorded for this clonotype. The chain joins TRBV29-1 to TRBJ2-3; 8 positions agree with TRBD1. The germline gives CDR1 SQVTM, CDR2 ANQGSEA. The CDR3 is 14 amino acids. The trim removed 6 bases at V and 1 base at J, leaving 6 bases unmatched. CDR3 sequence reads: CSVDGQGGTDTQYF. CDR3 in DNA: TGCAGCGTCGACGGACAGGGCGGCACAGATACGCAGTATTTT.

The J gene is TRBJ1-4, the V gene TRBV7-2; 9 bases map to TRBD1. This CDR3 has 14 residues. CDR1 is SGHTA, CDR2 FQGNSA, per germline. V dropped 5 bases and J dropped 10; count of bases not matched to a gene: 8. CDR3 amino acids: CASSITGGGGKLFF. CDR3 coding DNA: TGTGCCAGCAGCATTACAGGGGGCGGTGGAAAACTGTTTTTT.